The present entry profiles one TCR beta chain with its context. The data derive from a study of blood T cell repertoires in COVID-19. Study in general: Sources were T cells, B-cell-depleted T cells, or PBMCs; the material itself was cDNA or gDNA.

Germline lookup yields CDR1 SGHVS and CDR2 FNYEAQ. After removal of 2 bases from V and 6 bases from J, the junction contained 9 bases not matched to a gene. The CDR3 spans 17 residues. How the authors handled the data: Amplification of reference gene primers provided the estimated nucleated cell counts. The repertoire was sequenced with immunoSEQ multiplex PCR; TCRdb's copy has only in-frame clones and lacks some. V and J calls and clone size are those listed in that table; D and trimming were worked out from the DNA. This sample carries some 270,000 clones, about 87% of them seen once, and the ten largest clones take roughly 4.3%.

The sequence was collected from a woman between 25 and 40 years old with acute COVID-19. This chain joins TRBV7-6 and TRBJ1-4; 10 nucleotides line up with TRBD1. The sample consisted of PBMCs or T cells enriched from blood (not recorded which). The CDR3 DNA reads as TGTGCCAGCAGCTTATCTCCCCCTGGGACAGGGGATGAAAAACTGTTTTTT. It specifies CASSLSPPGTGDEKLFF. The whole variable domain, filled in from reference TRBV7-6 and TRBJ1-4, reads GAGVSQSPRYKVTKRGQDVALRCDPISGHVSLYWYRQALGQGPEFLTYFNYEAQQDKSGLPNDRFSAERPEGSISTLTIQRTEQRDSAMYRCASSLSPPGTGDEKLFFGSGTQLSVL.